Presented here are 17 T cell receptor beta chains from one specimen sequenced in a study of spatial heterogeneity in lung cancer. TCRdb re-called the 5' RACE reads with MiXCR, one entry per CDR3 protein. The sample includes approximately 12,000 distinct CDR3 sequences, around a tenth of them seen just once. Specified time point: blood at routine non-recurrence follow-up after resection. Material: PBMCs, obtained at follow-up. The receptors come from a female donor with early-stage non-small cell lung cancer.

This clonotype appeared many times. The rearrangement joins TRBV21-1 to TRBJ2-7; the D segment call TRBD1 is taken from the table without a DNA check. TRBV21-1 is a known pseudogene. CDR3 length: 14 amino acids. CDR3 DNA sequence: TGTGCCAGCAGCAAAGACCGGACAGGCTACGAGCAGTACGTC. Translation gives CASSKDRTGYEQYV.

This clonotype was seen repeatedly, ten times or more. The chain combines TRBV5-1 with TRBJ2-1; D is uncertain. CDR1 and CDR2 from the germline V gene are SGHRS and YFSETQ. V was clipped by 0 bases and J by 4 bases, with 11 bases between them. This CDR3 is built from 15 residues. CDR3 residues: CASSLESWAYNEQFF. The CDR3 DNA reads TGCGCCAGCAGCTTGGAAAGTTGGGCTTACAATGAGCAGTTCTTC.

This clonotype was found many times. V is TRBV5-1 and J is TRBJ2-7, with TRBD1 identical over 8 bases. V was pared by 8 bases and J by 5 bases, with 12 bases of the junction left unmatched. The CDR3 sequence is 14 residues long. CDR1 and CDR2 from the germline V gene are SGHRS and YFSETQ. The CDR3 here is CASSPGAGGDEQYV. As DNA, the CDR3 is TGCGCCAGTTCGCCCGGGGCAGGGGGCGACGAGCAGTACGTC.

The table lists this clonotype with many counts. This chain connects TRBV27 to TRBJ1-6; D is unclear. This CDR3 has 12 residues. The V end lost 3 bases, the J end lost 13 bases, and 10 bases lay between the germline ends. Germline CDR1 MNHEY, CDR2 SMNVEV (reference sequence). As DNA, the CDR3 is TGTGCCAGCAGTTTTGTAGGGTTGCCCCTCCACTTT. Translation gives CASSFVGLPLHF.

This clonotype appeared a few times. The CDR3 protein is CSVPEASSYNEQFF. CDR3 sequence (DNA): TGCAGCGTCCCCGAGGCTTCGTCATACAATGAGCAGTTCTTC. V gene TRBV29-1 combines with J gene TRBJ2-1; D not resolved. The V gene's germline CDR1 is SQVTM and CDR2 ANQGSEA. Trimming pared 6 bases from V and 4 bases from J, leaving 16 bases between. This CDR3 contains 14 residues.

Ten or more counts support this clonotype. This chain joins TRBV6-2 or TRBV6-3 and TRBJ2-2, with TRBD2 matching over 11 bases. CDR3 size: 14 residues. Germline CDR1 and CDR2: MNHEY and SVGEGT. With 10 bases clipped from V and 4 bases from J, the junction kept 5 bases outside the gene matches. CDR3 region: CATLAGGPTGELFF. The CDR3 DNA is TGTGCCACCTTAGCGGGGGGGCCCACCGGGGAGCTGTTTTTT.

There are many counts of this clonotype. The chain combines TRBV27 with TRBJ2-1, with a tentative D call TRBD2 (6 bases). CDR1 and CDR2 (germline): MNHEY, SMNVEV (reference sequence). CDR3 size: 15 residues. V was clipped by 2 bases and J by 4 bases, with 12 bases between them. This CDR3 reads CASSLGGVGYNEQFF. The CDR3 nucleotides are TGTGCCAGCAGTTTAGGCGGGGTGGGGTACAATGAGCAGTTCTTC.

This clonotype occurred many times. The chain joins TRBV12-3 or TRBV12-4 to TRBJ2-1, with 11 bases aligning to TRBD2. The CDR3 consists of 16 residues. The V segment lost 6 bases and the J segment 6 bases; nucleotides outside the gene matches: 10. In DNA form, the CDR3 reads TGTGCCAGCAGCCCTTCCCTAGCGGGGGGCATCAATGAGCAGTTCTTC. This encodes CASSPSLAGGINEQFF.

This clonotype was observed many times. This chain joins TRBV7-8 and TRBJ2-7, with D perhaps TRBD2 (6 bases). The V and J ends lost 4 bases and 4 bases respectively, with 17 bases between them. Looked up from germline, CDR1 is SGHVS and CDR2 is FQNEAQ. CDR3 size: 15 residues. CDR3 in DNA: TGTGCCAGCAGCTCTGAACCTAGCGTGCTGTACGAGCAGTACGTC. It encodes CASSSEPSVLYEQYV.

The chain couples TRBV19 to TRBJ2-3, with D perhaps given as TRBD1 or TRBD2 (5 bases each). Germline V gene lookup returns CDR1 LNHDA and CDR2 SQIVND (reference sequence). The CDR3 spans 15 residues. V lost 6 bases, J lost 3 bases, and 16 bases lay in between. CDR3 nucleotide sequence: TGTGCCAGTAGCATGCGAGATGGGGGAACAGATACGCAGTATTTT. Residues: CASSMRDGGTDTQYF.

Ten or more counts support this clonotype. DNA for the CDR3: TGCGCCAGCAAGATTGCAGGGGTCAACACCGGGGAGCTGTTTTTT. It translates to CASKIAGVNTGELFF. The chain combines TRBV5-1 with TRBJ2-2; tentatively, D is TRBD1 (6 bases). The V gene lost 6 bases and the J gene lost 2 bases, with 14 bases spanning the gap. Germline V CDR1 and CDR2: SGHRS, YFSETQ. The CDR3 contains 15 residues.

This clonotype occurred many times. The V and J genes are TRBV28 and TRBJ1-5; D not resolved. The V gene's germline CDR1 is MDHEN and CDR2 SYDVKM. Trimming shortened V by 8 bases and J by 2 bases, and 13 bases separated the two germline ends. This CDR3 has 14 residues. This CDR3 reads CASLLGIGNQPQHF. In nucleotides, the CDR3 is TGTGCCAGCTTACTGGGTATAGGCAATCAGCCCCAGCATTTT. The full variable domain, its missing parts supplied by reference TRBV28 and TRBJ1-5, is DVKVTQSSRYLVKRTGEKVFLECVQDMDHENMFWYRQDPGLGLRLIYFSYDVKMKEKGDIPEGYSVSREKKERFSLILESASTNQTSMYLCASLLGIGNQPQHFGDGTRLSIL.

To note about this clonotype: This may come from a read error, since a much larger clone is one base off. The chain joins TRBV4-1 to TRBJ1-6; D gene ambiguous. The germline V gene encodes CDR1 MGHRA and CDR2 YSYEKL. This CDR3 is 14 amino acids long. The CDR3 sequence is CASSQGGGVSSLHF. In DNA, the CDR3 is TGCGCCAGCAGCCAAGGAGGCGGGGTTTCATCCCTCCACTTT.

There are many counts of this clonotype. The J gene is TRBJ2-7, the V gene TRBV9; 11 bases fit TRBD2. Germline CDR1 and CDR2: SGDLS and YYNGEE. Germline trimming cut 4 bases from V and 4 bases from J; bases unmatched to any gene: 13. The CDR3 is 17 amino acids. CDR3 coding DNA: TGTGCCAGCAGCTCATCCTCGACTAGCGGGATCCCTTACGAGCAGTACTTC. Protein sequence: CASSSSSTSGIPYEQYF. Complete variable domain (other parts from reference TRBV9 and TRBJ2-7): DSGVTQTPKHLITATGQRVTLRCSPRSGDLSVYWYQQSLDQGLQFLIQYYNGEERAKGNILERFSAQQFPDLHSELNLSSLELGDSALYFCASSSSSTSGIPYEQYFGPGTRLTVT.

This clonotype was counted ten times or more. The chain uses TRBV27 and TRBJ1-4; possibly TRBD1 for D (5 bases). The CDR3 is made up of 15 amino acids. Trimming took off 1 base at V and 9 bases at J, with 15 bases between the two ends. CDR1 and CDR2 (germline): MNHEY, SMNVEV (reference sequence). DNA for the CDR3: TGTGCCAGCAGTTTATTCAGTGGGGCCCGCCAAAAACTGTTTTTT. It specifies CASSLFSGARQKLFF. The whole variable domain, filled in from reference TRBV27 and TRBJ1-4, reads EAQVTQNPRYLITVTGKKLTVTCSQNMNHEYMSWYRQDPGLGLRQIYYSMNVEVTDKGDVPEGYKVSRKEKRNFPLILESPSPNQTSLYFCASSLFSGARQKLFFGSGTQLSVL.

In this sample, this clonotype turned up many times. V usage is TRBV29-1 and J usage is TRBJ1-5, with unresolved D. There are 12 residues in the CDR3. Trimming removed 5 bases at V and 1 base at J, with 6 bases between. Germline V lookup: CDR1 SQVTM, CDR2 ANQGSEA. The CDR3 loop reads CSVLDSNQPQHF. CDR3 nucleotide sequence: TGCAGCGTTTTGGACAGCAATCAGCCCCAGCATTTT.

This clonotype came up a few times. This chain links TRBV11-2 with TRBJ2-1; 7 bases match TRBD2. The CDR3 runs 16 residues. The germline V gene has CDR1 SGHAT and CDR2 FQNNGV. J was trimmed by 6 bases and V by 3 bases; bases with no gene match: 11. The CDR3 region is CASSLTLGGRGNEQFF. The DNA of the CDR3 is TGTGCCAGCAGCTTGACCCTCGGCGGGAGAGGCAATGAGCAGTTCTTC. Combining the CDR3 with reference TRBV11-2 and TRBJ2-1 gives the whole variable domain EAGVAQSPRYKIIEKRQSVAFWCNPISGHATLYWYQQILGQGPKLLIQFQNNGVVDDSQLPKDRFSAERLKGVDSTLKIQPAKLEDSAVYLCASSLTLGGRGNEQFFGPGTRLTVL.